What follows are 13 T cell receptor beta chains derived from one specimen sequenced in a study of spatial heterogeneity in lung cancer. Time point reported: blood at routine non-recurrence follow-up after resection. TCRdb recomputed calls from the 5' RACE reads with MiXCR, one row per CDR3 protein. This table has about 94,000 distinct CDR3 sequences, 15% to 20% appearing once. Sequencing was performed on PBMCs, taken at follow-up. The receptors were gathered from a male donor with early-stage non-small cell lung cancer.

The chain recombines TRBV18 with TRBJ2-7; 8 nucleotides line up with TRBD2. The CDR3 has 16 residues. The germline V gene encodes CDR1 KGHSH and CDR2 LQKENI. Trimming removed 3 bases from V and 6 bases from J; junction bases left unmatched: 13. CDR3 residues: CASSPATSAVIREQYF. The CDR3 nucleotides are TGTGCCAGCTCACCGGCGACTAGCGCCGTAATTCGCGAGCAGTACTTC.

The chain is built from TRBV7-9 and TRBJ2-3, with TRBD1 matching 7 bases. Germline V gene sequence: CDR1 SEHNR, CDR2 FQNEAQ (reference sequence). The CDR3 is 12 residues long. The J segment lost 4 bases and the V segment lost 7 bases, leaving 2 bases of the junction unmatched. Here the CDR3 reads CASTTGADTQYF. CDR3 bases: TGTGCCAGCACCACAGGGGCAGATACGCAGTATTTT. Using reference TRBV7-9 and TRBJ2-3 for the parts outside the CDR3, the full variable domain is DTGVSQNPRHKITKRGQNVTFRCDPISEHNRLYWYRQTLGQGPEFLTYFQNEAQLEKSRLLSDRFSAERPKGSFSTLEIQRTEQGDSAMYLCASTTGADTQYFGPGTRLTVL.

The chain uses TRBV6-2 or TRBV6-3 and TRBJ1-5, with D tentatively TRBD1 (5 bases). V lost 8 bases to trimming and J lost 0 bases, with 14 bases between them. The CDR3 extends over 15 amino acids. CDR1 and CDR2 from the germline V gene are MNHEY and SVGEGT. The CDR3, as DNA: TGTGCCAGCTCCTGGGGGGAGAATAGCAATCAGCCCCAGCATTTT. It is translated as CASSWGENSNQPQHF.

The chain is built from TRBV5-5 and TRBJ1-5; a weak D match, TRBD1 (6 bases). There are 14 residues in the CDR3. Germline CDR1 SGHKS, CDR2 YYEKEE (reference sequence). V lost 3 bases, J lost 7 bases, and 14 bases lay in between. CDR3 residues: CASSSDKQGQPQHF. The CDR3 DNA follows: TGTGCCAGCAGCTCGGACAAGCAGGGGCAGCCCCAGCATTTT.

The chain joins TRBV9 to TRBJ1-6; no firm D call. With 0 bases removed from V and 10 bases from J, the gap between germline ends came to 8 bases. CDR3 length: 13 residues. Germline CDR1 is SGDLS and CDR2 is YYNGEE. Here the CDR3 reads CASSVEGNSPLHF. In nucleotides, the CDR3 is TGTGCCAGCAGCGTAGAAGGGAACTCACCCCTCCACTTT.

The rearrangement links TRBV24-1 to TRBJ2-1; D tentatively fits TRBD1 or TRBD2 (7 bases each). The V gene lost 4 bases and the J gene lost 8 bases, with 20 bases spanning the gap. This CDR3 spans 16 amino acids. CDR1 and CDR2 (germline): KGHDR, SFDVKD. CDR3 sequence (DNA): TGTGCCACCAGTGAAAGGGGGCTAGCGGAGAGGCATGAGCAGTTCTTC. This codes for CATSERGLAERHEQFF.

Many counts were recorded for this clonotype. V and J are TRBV24-1 and TRBJ1-1; 9 nucleotides agree with TRBD1. Germline assignment: CDR1 KGHDR and CDR2 SFDVKD. Losses at the gene ends were 2 bases for V and 10 bases for J; bases not matched to a gene: 7. The CDR3 length is 14 residues. The CDR3 loop is CATSDSAGQGRAFF. DNA of the CDR3: TGTGCCACCAGTGATTCCGCCGGACAGGGGCGAGCTTTCTTT.

The rearrangement joins TRBV7-9 to TRBJ1-1; D ambiguous. Germline CDR1 reads SEHNR; CDR2 reads FQNEAQ (reference sequence). The CDR3 runs to 13 residues. The V end was cut by 6 bases, the J end by 0 bases, with 8 bases between. The CDR3 sequence is CASSIPVNTEAFF. Here the CDR3 DNA reads TGTGCCAGCAGTATTCCGGTGAACACTGAAGCTTTCTTT.

The chain links TRBV11-3 to TRBJ2-3; TRBD2 agrees at 11 bases. The germline V gene has CDR1 SGHNT and CDR2 YENEEA. The CDR3 has 17 amino acids. The V and J ends lost 4 bases and 2 bases, in that order; junction bases with no gene match: 8. DNA of the CDR3: TGTGCCAGCAGCTCATCCGGGACTAGCGGTTCCACAGATACGCAGTATTTT. Its translation is CASSSSGTSGSTDTQYF.

This chain joins TRBV3-1 and TRBJ1-1; no clear D. The germline V gene has CDR1 LGHDT and CDR2 YNNKEL (reference sequence). Trimming left V 1 base short and J 0 bases short, with 9 bases between. The CDR3 covers 15 residues. The CDR3: CASSQVGGLNTEAFF. The CDR3, as DNA: TGTGCCAGCAGCCAAGTAGGAGGGTTGAACACTGAAGCTTTCTTT.

The chain couples TRBV4-3 to TRBJ2-1; a weak D match, TRBD1 (6 bases). Germline V gene data show CDR1 as LGHNA and CDR2 as YSLEER. Trimming shortened V by 0 bases and J by 9 bases, and 12 bases separated the two germline ends. The CDR3 covers 14 residues. CDR3 in DNA: TGCGCCAGCAGCCAAGATAGGGACACGAGTGAGCAGTTCTTC. This translates into CASSQDRDTSEQFF.

This chain uses TRBV20-1 with TRBJ2-1, with TRBD2 matching over 12 bases. The germline gives CDR1 DFQATT, CDR2 SNEGSKA (reference sequence). V trimming: 0 bases; J trimming: 3 bases; junction bases outside the gene matches: 12. The CDR3 has 19 amino acids. This CDR3 is CSARDSSGGVLSYYNEQFF. CDR3 coding DNA: TGCAGTGCTAGAGATTCTAGCGGGGGGGTCTTGTCTTACTACAATGAGCAGTTCTTC.

This clonotype was counted between two and nine times. The rearrangement links TRBV5-6 to TRBJ1-2; tentative D call: TRBD1 (5 bases). The ends were cut back, 4 bases at V and 0 bases at J, with 10 bases in the middle. The germline gives CDR1 SGHDT, CDR2 YYEEEE. This CDR3 contains 14 residues. The CDR3 DNA reads as TGTGCCAGCAGCAGGCAGGGTGCTAACTATGGCTACACCTTC. Amino acids: CASSRQGANYGYTF.